This is a list of T cell receptor beta chains from one sample in a study of vaccination and CD4 T cells after COVID-19. TCRdb passed the PCR reads through MiXCR, listing each CDR3 protein once. The sample contains fewer than 7,500 distinct CDR3 sequences, about three quarters of which appear only once. Their antigens remain unidentified. Input material: CD4+ T cells from blood, cultured in vitro. Receptors were obtained from a human donor in good health. The CDR3 runs from the conserved cysteine through the conserved F or W. Fields, in order: D gene, clone size, V gene, J gene, CDR3 DNA, CDR3 protein. D genes are given only for firm matches. Clone size, where shown, is once, few, many, or a class for clones that have expanded.

D: .
size: .
V: TRBV7-2
J: TRBJ2-1
DNA: TGTGCCAGCAGCTTAGGAGGCAGGACCCCCTACAATGAGCAGTTCTTC
CDR3: CASSLGGRTPYNEQFF

D: .
size: .
V: TRBV19
J: TRBJ1-2
DNA: TGTGCCAGTACCCAGACATACGCCTATGGCTACACCTTC
CDR3: CASTQTYAYGYTF

D: .
size: .
V: TRBV7-2
J: TRBJ2-2
DNA: TGTGCCAGCAGCTTACGACAGGCACAAACCGGGGAGCTGTTTTTT
CDR3: CASSLRQAQTGELFF

D: TRBD1
size: .
V: TRBV5-1
J: TRBJ1-1
DNA: TGCGCCAGCAGCTTGGCCGCGGACAGGGCCGCTTTCTTT
CDR3: CASSLAADRAAFF

D: TRBD1
size: .
V: TRBV4-1
J: TRBJ1-1
DNA: TGCGCCAGCAGCCTACACCCGGCCAGGGGGAAAACTGAAGCTTTCTTT
CDR3: CASSLHPARGKTEAFF

D: .
size: .
V: TRBV5-8
J: TRBJ2-1
DNA: TGTGCCAGCAGCTTGGGGGCAGGGTTCGGTGAGCAGTTCTTC
CDR3: CASSLGAGFGEQFF

D: TRBD1
size: once
V: TRBV28
J: TRBJ1-2
DNA: TGTGCCAGCAGTCCCACAAACGGCAGGGGGCGCGGAGGCTATGGCTACACCTTC
CDR3: CASSPTNGRGRGGYGYTF

D: TRBD2
size: .
V: TRBV7-9
J: TRBJ2-5
DNA: TGTGCCAGCAGCTTGTCGGGGACTAGCGGGGTTGTGGAGACCCAGTACTTC
CDR3: CASSLSGTSGVVETQYF

D: .
size: .
V: TRBV7-6
J: TRBJ1-1
DNA: TGTGCCAGCAGCTTAGTAGGTACTGGGGAAACTGAAGCTTTCTTT
CDR3: CASSLVGTGETEAFF

D: TRBD2
size: .
V: TRBV20-1
J: TRBJ2-7
DNA: TGCAGTGCTAGAGGCGGCGGGAGATTACCCTACGAGCAGTACTTC
CDR3: CSARGGGRLPYEQYF

D: TRBD2
size: .
V: TRBV20-1
J: TRBJ2-1
DNA: TGCAGTGCTAGAGGAATAGCGGGAGACAATGAGCAGTTCTTC
CDR3: CSARGIAGDNEQFF

D: .
size: .
V: TRBV12-3/TRBV12-4
J: TRBJ1-6
DNA: TGTGCCAGCAGTCCATGGACAGCTGATAATTCACCCCTCCACTTT
CDR3: CASSPWTADNSPLHF

D: .
size: .
V: TRBV19
J: TRBJ1-2
DNA: TGTGCCAGTAGTAAGTCGGTGGGGAACGGCTACACCTTC
CDR3: CASSKSVGNGYTF

D: .
size: .
V: TRBV15
J: TRBJ2-5
DNA: TGTGCCACCAGCAGAGATCTGGGGGGAAAGACCCAGTACTTC
CDR3: CATSRDLGGKTQYF

D: .
size: few
V: TRBV6-5
J: TRBJ1-5
DNA: TGTGCCAGCAGTTCCCCCCAGGGTCATGGCAATCAGCCCCAGCATTTT
CDR3: CASSSPQGHGNQPQHF

D: .
size: .
V: TRBV21-1
J: TRBJ2-1
DNA: TGTGCCAGCAGCAAGGGGTTAAGGAATGAGCAGTTCTTC
CDR3: CASSKGLRNEQFF

D: .
size: .
V: TRBV2
J: TRBJ1-5
DNA: TGTGCCAGCAGGGCTTTGAGCAATCAGCCCCAGCATTTT
CDR3: CASRALSNQPQHF

D: .
size: .
V: TRBV28
J: TRBJ2-5
DNA: TGTGCCAGCAGTTTAGGTCGGGGGGCCCGCCAAGAGACCCAGTACTTC
CDR3: CASSLGRGARQETQYF

D: TRBD1
size: .
V: TRBV10-3
J: TRBJ1-4
DNA: TGTGCCATCAGTGACGGCAGGGGGGGTGAAAAACTGTTTTTT
CDR3: CAISDGRGGEKLFF

D: .
size: few
V: TRBV6-2/TRBV6-3
J: TRBJ1-1
DNA: TGTGCCAGCAGTTCCCGGACAAAGAACACTGAAGCTTTCTTT
CDR3: CASSSRTKNTEAFF

D: TRBD1
size: .
V: TRBV7-2
J: TRBJ1-2
DNA: TGTGCCAGCAGCTTTCCCTCGGCTACAGGGGGTTCGACTGGCTACACCTTC
CDR3: CASSFPSATGGSTGYTF

D: TRBD1
size: few
V: TRBV6-5
J: TRBJ1-1
DNA: TGTGCCAGCAGTTATCGGGCCGGGACAGCAATGAACACTGAAGCTTTCTTT
CDR3: CASSYRAGTAMNTEAFF

D: .
size: .
V: TRBV7-9
J: TRBJ1-5
DNA: TGTGCCAGCAGCTTATATATAGGGGGGCCCAATCAGCCCCAGCATTTT
CDR3: CASSLYIGGPNQPQHF

D: TRBD1
size: .
V: TRBV7-2
J: TRBJ2-7
DNA: TGTGCCAGCAGCCGCGGACAGGGACGGTACGAGCAGTACTTC
CDR3: CASSRGQGRYEQYF

D: TRBD2
size: few
V: TRBV7-8
J: TRBJ2-7
DNA: TGTGCCAGCAGCTCCCTAGGGCTAGCGGAATACGAGCAGTACTTC
CDR3: CASSSLGLAEYEQYF